The clone carrying this T cell receptor (beta chain) has just a few counts. The CDR3 sequence is 16 residues long. CDR1 and CDR2 from the germline V gene are SGHTA and FQGTGA. The junction had 1 base not matched to a gene; V was cut back by 0 bases and J by 2 bases. Unique molecular identifiers featured in how the TCRbeta library was prepared. Each CDR3 protein is one row after TCRdb ran MiXCR on the PCR reads. The profile shows approximately 590,000 distinct CDR3 sequences, about 11% of them singletons. The data originate from a study of T-cell reconstitution after alpha-beta-depleted transplantation in children.

This TCR was recovered from a human donor who donated a stem cell graft to a child with acute myeloid leukemia. The chain has TRBV7-3 and TRBJ2-3; 11 bases align to TRBD2. The sample was PBMCs from the stem cell graft donor, taken from the stem cell graft. The CDR3 DNA reads as TGTGCCAGCAGCTTAACGGGACTAGCGGCCACAGATACGCAGTATTTT. Translating gives CASSLTGLAATDTQYF.